What follows are 31 T cell receptor beta chains derived from one specimen sequenced in a study of T cells after yellow fever vaccination (dated by TCRdb to the late 2010s). The library was produced with 5' RACE. Sequencing instrument: Illumina NovaSeq 6000. TCRdb trimmed public reads at Q25 via fastp, called clones via MiXCR and kept in-frame beta chains. Entries that share a CDR3 protein sequence are merged under the most common genes and DNA. The sample table shows approximately 260,000 distinct CDR3 sequences, and about 5.2% are seen once. Roughly 3.4% of the sample is in the top ten clones. This specimen's treatment or condition label, per the study, means: live attenuated yellow fever vaccine strain. Sequenced material: CD4+ T cells sorted from PBMCs, taken on the day of the yellow fever booster vaccination. These receptor sequences come from a man between 18 and 35 years old who received the YFV17D yellow fever vaccine.

The J gene is TRBJ1-2, the V gene TRBV14, with D maybe TRBD1 (5 bases). V was trimmed by 1 base and J by 4 bases, leaving 10 bases between them. Germline CDR1 is SGHDN and CDR2 is FVKESK. The length of the CDR3 is 14 residues. The CDR3 sequence: CASSQVGTFYGYTF. CDR3 in DNA: TGTGCCAGCAGCCAAGTAGGGACCTTCTATGGCTACACCTTC.

This clonotype has a handful of counts. The chain carries TRBV30 and TRBJ2-1; 14 bases agree with TRBD2. After removal of 7 bases from V and 8 bases from J, the junction contained 7 bases not matched to a gene. Germline V gene sequence: CDR1 GTSNPN, CDR2 SVGIG (reference sequence). The CDR3 extends over 14 amino acids. The CDR3 region is CASRLAGGTDEQFF. CDR3 coding DNA: TGTGCCTCCCGACTAGCGGGGGGGACGGATGAGCAGTTCTTC.

V usage is TRBV9 and J usage is TRBJ1-1, with 8 bases that match TRBD1. Germline V gene lookup returns CDR1 SGDLS and CDR2 YYNGEE. Trimming took 1 base from V and 1 from J; bases not matched to a gene: 3. This CDR3 is built from 15 residues. The CDR3, as DNA: TGTGCCAGCAGCGTATCGGGACAGGAGAACACTGAAGCTTTCTTT. It specifies CASSVSGQENTEAFF. Looking up the rest from reference TRBV9 and TRBJ1-1 gives the full variable domain: DSGVTQTPKHLITATGQRVTLRCSPRSGDLSVYWYQQSLDQGLQFLIQYYNGEERAKGNILERFSAQQFPDLHSELNLSSLELGDSALYFCASSVSGQENTEAFFGQGTRLTVV.

This clonotype has at least ten counts. The CDR3 nucleotides are TGTGCCAGCAGCTTACGTATCCGACAGGCGACTAACTATGGCTACACCTTC. The encoded protein is CASSLRIRQATNYGYTF. This chain links TRBV7-2 with TRBJ1-2; TRBD1 is a possible D gene (6 bases). V was clipped by 2 bases and J by 0 bases, with 16 bases between them. Germline V gene lookup returns CDR1 SGHTA and CDR2 FQGNSA. This CDR3 is built from 17 residues. The whole variable domain, remainder taken from reference TRBV7-2 and TRBJ1-2, is GAGVSQSPSNKVTEKGKDVELRCDPISGHTALYWYRQSLGQGLEFLIYFQGNSAPDKSGLPSDRFSAERTGGSVSTLTIQRTQQEDSAVYLCASSLRIRQATNYGYTFGSGTRLTVV.

The chain couples TRBV11-2 to TRBJ2-5; weak D call: TRBD2 (7 bases). Trimming took off 4 bases at V and 4 bases at J, with 19 bases between the two ends. This CDR3 is built from 16 residues. Germline V gene data show CDR1 as SGHAT and CDR2 as FQNNGV. In DNA, the CDR3 is TGTGCCAGCAGCTCCATACGGGGGGCCCCCCGAGAGACCCAGTACTTC. Amino acids: CASSSIRGAPRETQYF.

Notes on this clonotype: This may stem from a read error, because a much larger clone lies one nucleotide away. The rearrangement joins TRBV10-3 to TRBJ2-2; maybe TRBD2 (5 bases). Germline V CDR1 and CDR2: ENHRY, SYGVKD. The CDR3 is 14 amino acids. The CDR3 here is CASRTSPNTGELIF. The CDR3 region has the DNA TGTGCCTCACGGACCTCCCCGAACACCGGGGAGCTGATTTTT.

This clonotype was counted at least ten times. V usage is TRBV6-5 and J usage is TRBJ2-6; a weak D match, TRBD2 (5 bases). The CDR3 totals 18 residues. V dropped 5 bases and J dropped 0 bases, with 17 bases sitting between them. The germline V gene has CDR1 MNHEY and CDR2 SVGAGI. The CDR3, as DNA: TGTGCCAGCAGTGACCGGACCGGGGTCCCCTCTGGGGCCAACGTCCTGACTTTC. Translated, it gives CASSDRTGVPSGANVLTF.

The chain has TRBV5-1 and TRBJ2-2, with TRBD1 identical over 12 bases. V was clipped by 1 base and J by 3 bases; unmatched bases: 7. The germline V gene has CDR1 SGHRS and CDR2 YFSETQ. This CDR3 spans 18 amino acids. CDR3 sequence (DNA): TGCGCCAGCAGCTTGCCGGGGACAGGGGGCGCTTACACCGGGGAGCTGTTTTTT. It specifies CASSLPGTGGAYTGELFF. Full variable domain (rest looked up from reference TRBV5-1 and TRBJ2-2): KAGVTQTPRYLIKTRGQQVTLSCSPISGHRSVSWYQQTPGQGLQFLFEYFSETQRNKGNFPGRFSGRQFSNSRSEMNVSTLELGDSALYLCASSLPGTGGAYTGELFFGEGSRLTVL.

The CDR3 DNA follows: TGCGCCAGCAGCTTCGGGCCCAGCTCTGGAAACACCATATATTTT. Protein product: CASSFGPSSGNTIYF. The chain has TRBV5-1 and TRBJ1-3, with unresolved D. CDR3 length: 15 amino acids. The V end lost 2 bases, the J end lost 0 bases, and 9 bases lay between the germline ends. CDR1 is SGHRS, CDR2 YFSETQ, per germline.

The chain combines TRBV5-1 with TRBJ1-6; D gene uncertain. Deletions cut 4 bases from V and 5 bases from J, with 19 bases between. Germline values: CDR1 SGHRS, CDR2 YFSETQ. The CDR3 loop spans 17 amino acids. CDR3: CASSPLGPGKNNSPLHF. In nucleotides, the CDR3 is TGCGCCAGCAGCCCCCTCGGGCCCGGGAAGAATAATTCACCCCTCCACTTT. Full variable domain (outside the CDR3, taken from reference TRBV5-1 and TRBJ1-6): KAGVTQTPRYLIKTRGQQVTLSCSPISGHRSVSWYQQTPGQGLQFLFEYFSETQRNKGNFPGRFSGRQFSNSRSEMNVSTLELGDSALYLCASSPLGPGKNNSPLHFGNGTRLTVT.

This clonotype was seen at least ten times. CDR3 sequence reads: CASSMTGDQPQHF. The CDR3 DNA follows: TGCGCCAGCAGCATGACAGGGGATCAGCCCCAGCATTTT. This chain uses TRBV4-3 with TRBJ1-5, with 8 nucleotides matching TRBD1. The germline V gene has CDR1 LGHNA and CDR2 YSLEER. Trimming took 5 bases from V and 5 from J; bases not matched to a gene: 2. This CDR3 spans 13 amino acids.

The chain uses TRBV4-2 and TRBJ2-5; 7 nucleotides agree with TRBD2. V lost 2 bases and J lost 0; bases outside the gene matches: 6. CDR1 is LGHNA and CDR2 is YNFKEQ in the germline V gene. The CDR3 covers 16 residues. CDR3 region: CASSQRGAGDQETQYF. The CDR3 coding sequence is TGTGCCAGCAGCCAAAGGGGTGCGGGGGACCAAGAGACCCAGTACTTC.

V and J are TRBV7-2 and TRBJ2-2; weak D call: TRBD1 (5 bases). The CDR3 is 16 residues long. Trimming shortened V by 5 bases and J by 1 base, and 14 bases separated the two germline ends. Germline V gene lookup returns CDR1 SGHTA and CDR2 FQGNSA. The CDR3 DNA reads TGTGCCAGCAGCCAAGGGGTTACGGTGAACACCGGGGAGCTGTTTTTT. Its translation: CASSQGVTVNTGELFF.

This clonotype was seen only a few times. The V gene is TRBV3-1, the J gene TRBJ2-1, with a possible D match to TRBD2 (6 bases). V lost 2 bases and J lost 4, with 9 bases in between. The germline V gene encodes CDR1 LGHDT and CDR2 YNNKEL (reference sequence). The CDR3 loop spans 14 amino acids. CDR3 in DNA: TGTGCCAGCAGCCAATGGCGGGGTTACAATGAGCAGTTCTTC. Translation gives CASSQWRGYNEQFF.

V usage is TRBV20-1 and J usage is TRBJ1-2; TRBD1 matches at 12 bases. Trimming removed 0 bases from V and 7 bases from J; junction bases left unmatched: 6. The CDR3 extends over 15 amino acids. Germline V lookup: CDR1 DFQATT, CDR2 SNEGSKA (reference sequence). In DNA form, the CDR3 reads TGCAGTGCTAGAGAGTGGGGGACAGGGGGCTCTGGCTACACCTTC. Translation: CSAREWGTGGSGYTF.

This clonotype was seen more than once but under ten times. The chain is built from TRBV4-2 and TRBJ2-1; the D gene is possibly TRBD2 (6 bases). V was clipped by 1 base and J by 10 bases, with 32 bases between them. This CDR3 comprises 20 residues. Germline V lookup: CDR1 LGHNA, CDR2 YNFKEQ. For the CDR3, the DNA is TGTGCCAGCAGCCAAGTGTCTCGCTCGGAGGGGAGCGGGCAACCTGCGGAGCAGTTCTTC. Protein sequence: CASSQVSRSEGSGQPAEQFF.

This clonotype was counted at least ten times. CDR3 amino acids: CASSPAGYGKNIQYF. Here the CDR3 DNA reads TGTGCCAGCAGCCCGGCAGGCTACGGCAAAAACATTCAGTACTTC. V gene TRBV7-6 combines with J gene TRBJ2-4, with D uncertain. CDR3 length equals 15 residues. V was clipped by 5 bases and J by 3 bases, with 14 bases between them. The germline V gene encodes CDR1 SGHVS and CDR2 FNYEAQ.

In its sample, this clonotype was seen a few times. The rearrangement uses TRBV20-1 and TRBJ2-7; D is undetermined. V shed 2 bases and J shed 4 bases, with 6 bases lying between them. Per germline, CDR1 DFQATT and CDR2 SNEGSKA (reference sequence). The CDR3 extends over 11 amino acids. CDR3 sequence (DNA): TGCAGTGCTAGACTGCTATACGAGCAGTACGTC. This sequence encodes CSARLLYEQYV.

This clonotype occurred a few times. This sequence joins TRBV2 and TRBJ2-3; D is unclear. Per germline, CDR1 SNHLY and CDR2 FYNNEI. This CDR3 spans 15 amino acids. The V gene lost 4 bases and the J gene lost 4 bases, with 15 bases spanning the gap. The CDR3 nucleotides are TGTGCCAGCAGTGTTTATACAGCCGGATCAGATACGCAGTATTTT. Amino acids: CASSVYTAGSDTQYF.

The rearrangement joins TRBV3-1 to TRBJ2-1, with D perhaps matching TRBD2 (7 bases). Germline V gene sequence: CDR1 LGHDT, CDR2 YNNKEL (reference sequence). V lost 6 bases to trimming and J lost 12 bases, with 27 bases between them. The CDR3 has 16 residues. CDR3 in amino acids: CASRGGLHLSMSGQFF. The DNA for the CDR3 is TGTGCCAGCAGGGGGGGGCTCCACCTATCAATGAGTGGGCAGTTCTTC.

The rearrangement links TRBV11-2 to TRBJ2-7; D not certain. Trimming cost V 3 bases and J 2 bases, with 8 bases left between them. This CDR3 is built from 13 residues. In germline, CDR1 is SGHAT, CDR2 FQNNGV. CDR3 residues: CASSLTVAYEQYF. The CDR3 coding sequence is TGTGCCAGCAGCTTGACCGTAGCCTACGAGCAGTACTTC. Combining the CDR3 with reference TRBV11-2 and TRBJ2-7 gives the whole variable domain EAGVAQSPRYKIIEKRQSVAFWCNPISGHATLYWYQQILGQGPKLLIQFQNNGVVDDSQLPKDRFSAERLKGVDSTLKIQPAKLEDSAVYLCASSLTVAYEQYFGPGTRLTVT.

This clonotype was picked up a small number of times. The genes are TRBV18 and TRBJ2-6; D tentatively reads TRBD1 or TRBD2 (6 bases each). In germline, CDR1 is KGHSH, CDR2 LQKENI. V shed 3 bases and J shed 0 bases, with 15 bases lying between them. The CDR3 length is 18 residues. The CDR3 loop reads CASSPRRDTLSGANVLTF. CDR3 bases: TGTGCCAGCTCACCCCGGCGGGACACCCTCTCTGGGGCCAACGTCCTGACTTTC. The entire variable domain, with the rest obtained from reference TRBV18 and TRBJ2-6, is as follows: NAGVMQNPRHLVRRRGQEARLRCSPMKGHSHVYWYRQLPEEGLKFMVYLQKENIIDESGMPKERFSAEFPKEGPSILRIQQVVRGDSAAYFCASSPRRDTLSGANVLTFGAGSRLTVL.

This clonotype has ten or more counts. The CDR3 region is CASSLGLANEETQYF. CDR3 nucleotides: TGTGCCAGCAGCTTGGGACTAGCGAACGAAGAGACCCAGTACTTC. This chain links TRBV5-5 with TRBJ2-5; 8 bases line up with TRBD2. CDR3 length: 15 residues. CDR1 and CDR2 from the germline V gene are SGHKS and YYEKEE (reference sequence). The J segment lost 3 bases and the V segment lost 0 bases, leaving 4 bases of the junction unmatched.

This clonotype was detected ten times or more. This chain links TRBV5-1 with TRBJ2-7, with TRBD2 as a possible D gene (6 bases). V dropped 1 base and J dropped 3 bases, with 8 bases sitting between them. Germline V gives CDR1 SGHRS, CDR2 YFSETQ. The CDR3 is 13 residues long. CDR3 in amino acids: CASSLWGDYEQYF. CDR3 bases: TGCGCCAGCAGCTTGTGGGGGGACTACGAGCAGTACTTC.

This clonotype appeared many times. The chain recombines TRBV11-2 with TRBJ1-1; weak D call: TRBD1 (5 bases). CDR3 length: 16 residues. With 1 base removed from V and 4 bases from J, the gap between germline ends came to 16 bases. Germline values: CDR1 SGHAT, CDR2 FQNNGV. In nucleotides, the CDR3 is TGTGCCAGCAGCTTAGTTGAGGGGCTGGGTGGCACTGAAGCTTTCTTT. Translating gives CASSLVEGLGGTEAFF.

This clonotype was counted at least ten times. The rearrangement joins TRBV20-1 to TRBJ2-2; 7 positions agree with TRBD2. CDR1 is DFQATT and CDR2 is SNEGSKA in the germline V gene (reference sequence). Germline trimming cut 6 bases from V and 3 bases from J; bases unmatched to any gene: 10. The CDR3 contains 15 residues. The CDR3: CSARRERGYTGELFF. The DNA for the CDR3 is TGCAGTGCCAGGCGAGAGCGGGGTTACACCGGGGAGCTGTTTTTT.

The chain has TRBV25-1 and TRBJ1-1; no firm D call. Germline-derived CDR1 and CDR2 are MGHDK and SYGVNS. CDR3 length equals 13 residues. Trimming pared 1 base from V and 0 bases from J, leaving 3 bases between. This CDR3 is CASSEWMNTEAFF. The CDR3 DNA follows: TGTGCCAGCAGTGAATGGATGAACACTGAAGCTTTCTTT.

This clonotype was seen at least ten times. The chain couples TRBV12-3 or TRBV12-4 to TRBJ2-7, with D possibly matching TRBD2 (6 bases). With 0 bases removed from V and 0 bases from J, the gap between germline ends came to 12 bases. The CDR3 sequence is 16 residues long. The CDR3 nucleotides are TGTGCCAGCAGTTTAGCCGGGGGACGGAGCTCCTACGAGCAGTACTTC. This translates into CASSLAGGRSSYEQYF.

This clonotype was observed a handful of times. The chain employs TRBV18 and TRBJ2-6; D not certain. V was shortened by 6 bases and J by 4 bases, with 16 bases between the two germline ends. Germline V lookup: CDR1 KGHSH, CDR2 LQKENI. There are 16 residues in the CDR3. The chain's CDR3 is CASSLMMTEGANVLTF. The CDR3 DNA is TGTGCCAGCTCTCTTATGATGACGGAAGGGGCCAACGTCCTGACTTTC.

This chain connects TRBV2 to TRBJ2-7; 12 bases align to TRBD2. There are 15 residues in the CDR3. The V gene end was trimmed by 5 bases and the J gene end by 4 bases; junction bases not matched to a gene: 6. Germline-derived CDR1 and CDR2 are SNHLY and FYNNEI. The chain's CDR3 is CASSFLAGGAYEQYV. The DNA of the CDR3 is TGTGCCAGCAGTTTCCTAGCGGGGGGGGCATACGAGCAGTACGTC.

This clonotype has a handful of counts. The chain couples TRBV7-9 to TRBJ1-5, with a possible D match to TRBD1 (6 bases). CDR1 SEHNR and CDR2 FQNEAQ come from the germline V gene (reference sequence). The CDR3 runs 15 residues. V lost 5 bases and J 1 base, leaving 12 bases between the germline ends. The CDR3 reads CASSLTGNSNQPQHF. The DNA of the CDR3 is TGTGCCAGCAGCCTTACAGGGAACAGCAATCAGCCCCAGCATTTT.